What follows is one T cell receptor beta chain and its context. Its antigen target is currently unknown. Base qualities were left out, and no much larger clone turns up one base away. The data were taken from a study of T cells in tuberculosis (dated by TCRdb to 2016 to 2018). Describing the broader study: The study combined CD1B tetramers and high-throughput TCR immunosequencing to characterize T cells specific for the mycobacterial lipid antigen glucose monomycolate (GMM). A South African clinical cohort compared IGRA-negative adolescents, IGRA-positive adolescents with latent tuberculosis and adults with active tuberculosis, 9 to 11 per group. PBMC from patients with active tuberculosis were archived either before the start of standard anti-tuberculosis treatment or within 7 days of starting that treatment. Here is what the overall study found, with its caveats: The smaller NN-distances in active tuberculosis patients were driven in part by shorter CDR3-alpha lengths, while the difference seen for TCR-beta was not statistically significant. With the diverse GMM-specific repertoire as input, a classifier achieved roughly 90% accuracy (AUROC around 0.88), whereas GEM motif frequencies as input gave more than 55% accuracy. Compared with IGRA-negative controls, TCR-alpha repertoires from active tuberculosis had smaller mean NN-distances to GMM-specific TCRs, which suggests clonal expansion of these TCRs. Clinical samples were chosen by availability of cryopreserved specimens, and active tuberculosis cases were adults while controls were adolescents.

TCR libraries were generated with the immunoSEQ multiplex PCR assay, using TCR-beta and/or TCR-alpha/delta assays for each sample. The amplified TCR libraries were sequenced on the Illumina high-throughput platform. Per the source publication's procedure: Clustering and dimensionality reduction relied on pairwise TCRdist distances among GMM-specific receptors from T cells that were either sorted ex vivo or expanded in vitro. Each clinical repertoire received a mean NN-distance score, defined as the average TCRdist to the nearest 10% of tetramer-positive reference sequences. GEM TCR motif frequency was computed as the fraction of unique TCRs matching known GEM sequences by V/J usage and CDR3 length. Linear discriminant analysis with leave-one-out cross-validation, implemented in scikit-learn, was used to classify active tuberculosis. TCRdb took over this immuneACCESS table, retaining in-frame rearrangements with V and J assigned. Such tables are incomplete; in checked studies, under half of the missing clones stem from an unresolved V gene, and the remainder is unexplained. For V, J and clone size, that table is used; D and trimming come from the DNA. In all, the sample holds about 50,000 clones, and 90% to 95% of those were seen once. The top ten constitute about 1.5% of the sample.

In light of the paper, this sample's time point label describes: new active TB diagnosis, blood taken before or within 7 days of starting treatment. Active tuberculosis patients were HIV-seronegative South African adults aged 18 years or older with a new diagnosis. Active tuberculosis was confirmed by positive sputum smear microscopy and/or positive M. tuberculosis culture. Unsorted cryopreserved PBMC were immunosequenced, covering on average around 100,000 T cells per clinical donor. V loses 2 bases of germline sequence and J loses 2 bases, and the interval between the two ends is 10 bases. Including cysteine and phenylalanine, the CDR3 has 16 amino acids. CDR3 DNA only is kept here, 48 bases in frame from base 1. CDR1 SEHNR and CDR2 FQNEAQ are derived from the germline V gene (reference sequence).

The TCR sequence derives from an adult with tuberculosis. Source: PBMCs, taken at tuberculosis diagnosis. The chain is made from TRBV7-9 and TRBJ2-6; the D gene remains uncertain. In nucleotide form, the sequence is TGTGCCAGCAGCTTACGTCCCAGTACTGGGGCCAACGTCCTGACTTTC. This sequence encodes CASSLRPSTGANVLTF.